The next 2 T cell receptor beta chains were all read from a single sample in a study of spatial heterogeneity in lung cancer. Described time point: blood at routine non-recurrence follow-up after resection. MiXCR was run by TCRdb on the 5' RACE reads, yielding one entry per CDR3 protein. This sample has roughly 71,000 distinct CDR3 sequences, with less than 9.5% found just once. This specimen was PBMCs, taken at follow-up. The receptors were gathered from a female donor with early-stage non-small cell lung cancer.

V usage is TRBV6-5 and J usage is TRBJ1-4; D is uncertain. The CDR3 is 11 amino acids. The germline V gene has CDR1 MNHEY and CDR2 SVGAGI. Trimming removed 4 bases from V and 8 bases from J, with 5 bases in between. CDR3: CASSSGEKLFF. As DNA, the CDR3 is TGTGCCAGCAGTTCGGGAGAAAAACTGTTTTTT.

This clonotype was seen many times. The chain is built from TRBV15 and TRBJ2-7; D is undetermined. The germline CDR1 and CDR2 sequences are LNHNV and YYDKDF (reference sequence). V lost 2 bases and J 6 bases, leaving 11 bases between the germline ends. The CDR3 length is 13 residues. DNA of the CDR3: TGTGCCACCAGCAGATCTTTAAGTCCCGAGCAGTACTTC. It codes for CATSRSLSPEQYF.